This entry is about one T cell receptor (beta chain). The target of this receptor is not known. Nothing much larger sits one base from this clone, and base qualities are not available. The collaborating institutions used their own protocols to collect whole blood in K2EDTA tubes. For TCRbeta analysis, collaborators shipped samples as frozen whole blood, isolated PBMCs, or DNA extracted from either of those sample types. This entry is derived from a study of blood T cell repertoires in COVID-19 (dated by TCRdb to about 2020). The study in broad terms: The collaborator samples originated in the United States, Italy and Spain and spanned the acute and convalescent phases of COVID-19. The material from the prospective study consisted of cDNA or gDNA derived from T cells, B-cell-depleted T cells, or PBMCs. Where HLA class I and class II types were available, the types were taken from metadata supplied by the sample provider, not from assay-based typing. The repertoires were made available in a free public database intended to serve as a resource for research on the immune response to SARS-CoV-2. Samples were obtained from the ongoing ImmuneRACE study (first 160 participants) and from some 1,300 subjects provided by 6 global collaborators. Sample metadata almost always included a de-identified subject ID, COVID-19 status, age in years and sex. Subjects who had been exposed to COVID-19, were actively infected with it, or had recovered from it provided the deeply sampled blood TCRbeta repertoires that made up the dataset. The paper's findings and limits, for the study overall: Clinical and demographic metadata were provided uncurated, with the amount varying by source and participant.

The immunoSEQ Assay, a bias-controlled multiplex PCR, was used to amplify TCRbeta CDR3 regions from genomic DNA. In the paper's pipeline: Within the assay, amplification of reference gene primers was used to estimate how many nucleated cells each sample contained. To quantify the absolute abundance of each unique TCRbeta CDR3 rearrangement, sequence reads were collapsed and filtered. For each sample, productive Simpson clonality was calculated as the square root of Simpson's diversity index across productive rearrangements. TCRdb retrieved this table from immuneACCESS and kept in-frame rearrangements only. Not all clones are present; in checked studies, unresolved V genes account for under half, and no reason is known for the remainder. The D gene and trimming were derived from the DNA, and the V and J assignments and clone size from that table. Recorded for this sample are fewer than 80,000 clones; more than 60% of them occurred a single time. The leading ten clones occupy 22% of the sample.

Sequences were obtained from peripheral blood. This TCR was sampled from a man aged 60 to 75 with acute or convalescent COVID-19.

The DNA is TGTGCCAGCAGCCTCCGGGACTACGCAAATGAGCAGTTCTTC. Its protein is CASSLRDYANEQFF. The sequence joins TRBV14 to TRBJ2-1; 7 nucleotides in the junction match TRBD2. V loses 4 bases at its end and J loses 7 bases; junction bases beyond the gene matches: 7. The germline V gene provides CDR1 SGHDN and CDR2 FVKESK. The CDR3, from cysteine to phenylalanine, totals 14 residues. Only the CDR3 DNA stays, 42 bases, in frame from base 1. The reference TRBV14 and TRBJ2-1 proteins fill in what lies around the CDR3, so the full variable domain reads EAGVTQFPSHSVIEKGQTVTLRCDPISGHDNLYWYRRVMGKEIKFLLHFVKESKQDESGMPNNRFLAERTGGTYSTLKVQPAELEDSGVYFCASSLRDYANEQFFGPGTRLTVL.